The TCR beta chain under discussion was sequenced for a study of OX40 agonist ivuxolimab in advanced cancers. About the study: Mean age about 60 years, range 23 to 79; roughly 80% male. Partial responses were recorded for three patients, including one with hepatocellular carcinoma and two with cutaneous melanoma.

Whole-study findings and limits: At doses 0.1 to 3.0 mg/kg, CD4+ and CD8+ clones expanded.

For this clone: No antigen is known for it.

This CDR3 is 15 amino acids long. Looked up from germline, CDR1 is LGHNA and CDR2 is YNFKEQ. Trimming removed 1 base at V and 2 bases at J, with 9 bases between. Libraries were prepared by immunoSEQ multiplex PCR; TCRdb keeps only in-frame clonotypes and omits some of them. The sample has about 110,000 clones, roughly nine tenths seen once. Autoimmune disease history or systemic immunosuppression led to patient exclusion. The chain combines TRBV4-2 with TRBJ2-4, with D perhaps matching TRBD2 (6 bases). This TCR derives from an adult with an advanced solid tumor such as melanoma, head and neck, liver or kidney cancer. The material sequenced was CD4+ or CD8+ T cells sorted from blood, taken in a trial of the OX40 agonist ivuxolimab. This CDR3 reads CASSQAEGSKNIQYF. The CDR3, as DNA: TGTGCCAGCAGCCAAGCGGAGGGATCCAAAAACATTCAGTACTTC.